The rows below give T cell receptor beta chains drawn from one sample of a study of CD8 T cells in ankylosing spondylitis. MiXCR was run by TCRdb on the 5' RACE reads, yielding one entry per CDR3 protein. The profile shows some 270,000 distinct CDR3 sequences, roughly 32% of them singletons. The sample was blood, either unsorted or a sorted T cell fraction (not recorded which). These receptors originate from a male donor with ankylosing spondylitis or in good health (not recorded which). The CDR3 runs from the conserved cysteine through the conserved F or W. Each record gives: V gene, D gene, J gene, clone size, CDR3 DNA, CDR3 protein. A D gene is named only where the DNA matches it firmly. Clone size is not always given. Where it is, it says once, few, many or a class for expanded clones.

>TRBV20-1|NA|TRBJ2-1|NA
TGCAGTGCTAGAGATCTGGGGAGGAGTTTTGGGGATGAGCAGTTCTTC
CSARDLGRSFGDEQFF
>TRBV5-1|NA|TRBJ2-1|few
TGCGCCAGCAGCCCGCCGGGGCAATACAATGAGCAGTTCTTC
CASSPPGQYNEQFF
>TRBV7-9|NA|TRBJ1-1|NA
TGTGCCAGCAGCTTCGGGCGGGTGAACACTGAAGCTTTCTTT
CASSFGRVNTEAFF
>TRBV12-3/TRBV12-4|TRBD1|TRBJ1-5|NA
TGTGCCAGCAGAGAGACAGGGGGCCTCCAGCCCCAGCATTTT
CASRETGGLQPQHF
>TRBV20-1|NA|TRBJ1-6|few
TGCAGTGCTAATCGGAATTCACCCCTCCACTTT
CSANRNSPLHF
>TRBV5-6|NA|TRBJ1-5|NA
TGTGCCAGCAGCTTAGGGGCTGGGCCCCAGCATTTT
CASSLGAGPQHF
>TRBV10-3|TRBD1|TRBJ2-3|few
TGTGCCATCAGTGAGTTCCCCCGGACAGGGGGCGAGGCAGATACGCAGTATTTT
CAISEFPRTGGEADTQYF
>TRBV7-2|NA|TRBJ1-5|few
TGTGCCAGCAGCTTACCCCCTCAGCCCCAGCATTTT
CASSLPPQPQHF
>TRBV7-8|NA|TRBJ2-1|NA
TGTGCCAGCACCAGCCGGGCCCCGTTCGATGAGCAGTTCTTC
CASTSRAPFDEQFF
>TRBV6-5|NA|TRBJ2-5|few
TGTGCCAGCAGCCTAAAGGGGGAACCCCAGTACTTC
CASSLKGEPQYF
>TRBV15|NA|TRBJ2-5|NA
TGTGCCACCAGCGTACCTAGCGCCTCGGACCAGTACTTC
CATSVPSASDQYF
>TRBV6-5|NA|TRBJ2-1|few
TGTGCCAGCAGTTCCATGACACCGGGTGAGCAGTTCTTC
CASSSMTPGEQFF
>TRBV6-5|NA|TRBJ2-7|few
TGTGCCAGCAGTTACTCACCCGTGACAGGCGAGCAGTACTTC
CASSYSPVTGEQYF
>TRBV29-1|NA|TRBJ2-3|many
TGCAGCGTTGACGCTGGTGTGGATACGCAGTATTTT
CSVDAGVDTQYF
>TRBV10-3|TRBD2|TRBJ2-7|NA
TGTGCCATCGGGGGACTAACCTACGAGCAGTACTTC
CAIGGLTYEQYF
>TRBV7-9|TRBD1|TRBJ1-1|NA
TGTGCCAGCAGCTATGTATGGGACAGGGTATATGAAGCTTTCTTT
CASSYVWDRVYEAFF
>TRBV7-9|NA|TRBJ2-5|few
TGTGCCAGCAGCCCTTCCAGGGAGACCCAGTACTTC
CASSPSRETQYF
>TRBV27|NA|TRBJ1-1|NA
TGTGCCAGCAGTTTATCCGGGAGTTTGAACACTGAAGCTTTCTTT
CASSLSGSLNTEAFF
>TRBV29-1|NA|TRBJ2-7|few
TGCAGCGTTAGCCTGACAGTCCCCTACGAGCAGTACTTC
CSVSLTVPYEQYF
>TRBV9|NA|TRBJ1-2|few
TGTGCCAGCAGCCCTCTTAGGACAGCCTATGGCTACACCTTC
CASSPLRTAYGYTF
>TRBV10-3|NA|TRBJ2-1|few
TGTGCCATCAGGGACCTGGATGAGCAGTTCTTC
CAIRDLDEQFF
>TRBV9|TRBD1|TRBJ1-3|NA
TGTGCCAGCAGCCCCCGAATTGGACAGGCGACGAGAAACACCATATATTTT
CASSPRIGQATRNTIYF
>TRBV12-3/TRBV12-4|TRBD2|TRBJ2-7|NA
TGTGCCAGCAGTCCCAGACTAGCCGAGCAGTACTTC
CASSPRLAEQYF